The 21 T cell receptor beta chains below were found in one sample sequenced in a study of T-cell memory formation after mild COVID-19. Each CDR3 protein is one row after TCRdb ran MiXCR on the 5' RACE reads. The table lists over 400,000 distinct CDR3 sequences, less than 25% of them singletons. The sequenced sample was PBMCs or a T cell subset sorted from them (not recorded which). Receptors were obtained from an adult woman who had mild COVID-19 (a few samples of this study predate the infection). Cell type and time point are not known.

The chain links TRBV9 to TRBJ1-2, with D unclear. From germline, CDR1 is SGDLS and CDR2 YYNGEE. Trimming took 0 bases from V and 8 from J, leaving 5 bases between them. This CDR3 has 11 amino acids. The CDR3 DNA reads as TGTGCCAGCAGCGTAGTAAGAGGCTACACCTTC. This gives the protein CASSVVRGYTF.

This clonotype was seen a few times. The chain joins TRBV30 to TRBJ2-7; D is unclear. The CDR3 contains 11 residues. Germline lookup yields CDR1 GTSNPN and CDR2 SVGIG (reference sequence). Deletions cut 0 bases from V and 9 bases from J, with 9 bases between. CDR3 sequence (DNA): TGTGCCTGGAGTGTGGCTCGAGGGCAGTACTTC. This gives the protein CAWSVARGQYF.

This chain uses TRBV12-3 or TRBV12-4 with TRBJ1-2; D unclear. Trimming pared 5 bases from V and 4 bases from J, leaving 8 bases between. The CDR3 spans 12 residues. CDR3 sequence (DNA): TGTGCCAGCAGTCCGGACGCCTATGGCTACACCTTC. Translating it yields CASSPDAYGYTF.

This clonotype was seen ten or more times. V and J are TRBV7-2 and TRBJ2-7; 10 bases are shared with TRBD1. Germline V gene sequence: CDR1 SGHTA, CDR2 FQGNSA. The CDR3 spans 14 residues. V gave up 6 bases and J gave up 4 bases; unmatched junction bases: 6. CDR3 sequence: CASSPPGQGYEQYF. DNA of the CDR3: TGTGCCAGCAGTCCCCCGGGACAGGGGTACGAGCAGTACTTC.

This clonotype was seen only a few times. The V and J genes are TRBV7-2 and TRBJ2-1; maybe TRBD2 (5 bases). V shed 1 base and J shed 3 bases, with 13 bases lying between them. The length of the CDR3 is 16 residues. Germline CDR1 reads SGHTA; CDR2 reads FQGNSA. DNA of the CDR3: TGTGCCAGCAGCTTAGACATTACGGGAAGCTACAATGAGCAGTTCTTC. It codes for CASSLDITGSYNEQFF.

The chain combines TRBV3-1 with TRBJ2-3; D is uncertain. CDR3 size: 16 residues. The germline V and J ends were trimmed by 1 base and 6 bases, with 17 bases remaining between them. CDR1 is LGHDT, CDR2 YNNKEL, per germline (reference sequence). The CDR3 sequence: CASSQGTPLVADTQYF. The DNA of the CDR3 is TGTGCCAGCAGCCAAGGAACTCCACTGGTGGCTGATACGCAGTATTTT.

The gene calls are TRBV5-1 and TRBJ1-1; D is undetermined. V dropped 0 bases and J dropped 8 bases, with 8 bases sitting between them. There are 12 residues in the CDR3. The germline V gene encodes CDR1 SGHRS and CDR2 YFSETQ. The CDR3 nucleotides read TGCGCCAGCAGCTTGGAAGGAGTAGAAGCTTTCTTT. It encodes CASSLEGVEAFF. The full variable domain, completed using reference TRBV5-1 and TRBJ1-1, is KAGVTQTPRYLIKTRGQQVTLSCSPISGHRSVSWYQQTPGQGLQFLFEYFSETQRNKGNFPGRFSGRQFSNSRSEMNVSTLELGDSALYLCASSLEGVEAFFGQGTRLTVV.

This clonotype was counted a few times. This chain joins TRBV6-1 and TRBJ1-2, with unresolved D. This CDR3 contains 18 residues. The germline V gene has CDR1 MNHNS and CDR2 SASEGT. Trimming left V 6 bases short and J 4 bases short, with 27 bases between. In DNA, the CDR3 is TGTGCCAGCAGGGAGCGTCTTTTCGGTAGGATGACCGTCTATGGCTACACCTTC. It is translated as CASRERLFGRMTVYGYTF.

The sample holds a few counts of this clonotype. The chain links TRBV9 to TRBJ2-7, with D perhaps TRBD1 (5 bases). V shed 3 bases and J shed 2 bases, with 15 bases lying between them. CDR3 size: 15 residues. Germline V gene sequence: CDR1 SGDLS, CDR2 YYNGEE. The CDR3 sequence: CASSGGLGRTYEQYF. CDR3 nucleotides: TGTGCCAGCAGCGGGGGCCTGGGGCGGACCTACGAGCAGTACTTC.

Ten or more counts support this clonotype. This chain uses TRBV7-9 with TRBJ2-7; TRBD1 matches at 10 bases. Per germline, CDR1 SEHNR and CDR2 FQNEAQ (reference sequence). The CDR3 consists of 15 residues. V was pared by 3 bases and J by 4 bases, with 6 bases of the junction left unmatched. CDR3 nucleotides: TGTGCCAGCAGCTTTAGCGGACAGGGGGGATACGAGCAGTACTTC. It yields the protein CASSFSGQGGYEQYF.

This clonotype has at least ten counts. The V and J genes are TRBV30 and TRBJ2-7; D gene uncertain. Germline V CDR1 and CDR2: GTSNPN, SVGIG (reference sequence). V gave up 0 bases and J gave up 6 bases, with 9 bases separating them. This CDR3 contains 12 residues. The CDR3 DNA reads TGTGCCTGGAGTGTACCCCCCATCGAGCAGTACTTC. It translates to CAWSVPPIEQYF.

The CDR3 DNA is TGCAGCGCATCAGGGGACCGAGAGACCCAGTACTTC. It is translated as CSASGDRETQYF. The V gene is TRBV29-1, the J gene TRBJ2-5; D is possibly TRBD1 (6 bases). Deletions cut 7 bases from V and 4 bases from J, with 13 bases between. This CDR3 is built from 12 residues. From germline, CDR1 is SQVTM and CDR2 ANQGSEA.

The genes are TRBV9 and TRBJ2-5; D is unresolved. The CDR3 length is 15 residues. The ends were cut back, 3 bases at V and 0 bases at J, with 12 bases in the middle. Per the germline V gene, CDR1 is SGDLS and CDR2 is YYNGEE. In DNA form, the CDR3 reads TGTGCCAGCAGCGGGACCCGAGAGTACCAAGAGACCCAGTACTTC. This gives the protein CASSGTREYQETQYF.

CDR3 region: CASSSTAAGAGWPQHF. The CDR3 bases are TGTGCCAGCAGTTCCACCGCGGCGGGGGCAGGTTGGCCCCAGCATTTT. V usage is TRBV6-5 and J usage is TRBJ1-5; weak D call: TRBD1 (6 bases). Between the trimmed V and J ends, which lost 4 bases and 9 bases, there was a span of 22 bases. Germline V CDR1 and CDR2: MNHEY, SVGAGI. The CDR3 totals 16 residues.

This chain connects TRBV5-1 to TRBJ2-7; 8 positions match TRBD1. Per the germline V gene, CDR1 is SGHRS and CDR2 is YFSETQ. V dropped 2 bases and J dropped 5; count of bases not matched to a gene: 6. CDR3 length equals 14 residues. CDR3 sequence (DNA): TGCGCCAGCAGCTTACGGACAGGGACGGACGAGCAGTACTTC. It yields the protein CASSLRTGTDEQYF.

The chain is built from TRBV20-1 and TRBJ2-7, with 7 positions matching TRBD2. The germline V gene has CDR1 DFQATT and CDR2 SNEGSKA (reference sequence). This CDR3 comprises 14 residues. After removal of 0 bases from V and 6 bases from J, the junction contained 8 bases not matched to a gene. The CDR3 coding sequence is TGCAGTGCTAGAGAGAGGGAGGGGCTCGGCGAGCAGTACTTC. Translated: CSAREREGLGEQYF.

There are a few counts of this clonotype. The chain recombines TRBV7-8 with TRBJ1-2; TRBD1 matches 8 bases. Looked up from germline, CDR1 is SGHVS and CDR2 is FQNEAQ. This CDR3 spans 15 amino acids. J lost 4 bases, V lost 5 bases, and 9 bases had no gene match. CDR3 region: CASSPTTGAGYGYTF. The CDR3 region has the DNA TGTGCCAGCAGCCCCACGACAGGGGCGGGCTATGGCTACACCTTC.

There are many counts of this clonotype. The chain carries TRBV7-2 and TRBJ2-2, with 11 positions matching TRBD2. The germline V gene encodes CDR1 SGHTA and CDR2 FQGNSA. The CDR3 length is 17 residues. After removal of 1 base from V and 2 bases from J, the junction contained 3 bases not matched to a gene. CDR3 DNA: TGTGCCAGCAGCTTAGGGCTAGCGGGAGGTAACACCGGGGAGCTGTTTTTT. It specifies CASSLGLAGGNTGELFF.

The chain joins TRBV7-2 to TRBJ2-7; TRBD1 matches 8 bases. V shed 4 bases and J 6 bases; nucleotides not matched to a gene: 11. CDR1 and CDR2 (germline): SGHTA, FQGNSA. CDR3 length: 15 amino acids. The chain's CDR3 is CASSSQGAALSEQYF. Here the CDR3 DNA reads TGTGCCAGCAGCTCCCAGGGGGCCGCGCTTTCCGAGCAGTACTTC.

The rearrangement uses TRBV12-3 or TRBV12-4 and TRBJ2-5; D is ambiguous. V lost 5 bases, J lost 5 bases, and 9 bases lay in between. There are 12 residues in the CDR3. CDR3 residues: CASSIPRETQYF. In DNA, the CDR3 is TGTGCCAGCAGTATCCCTAGGGAGACCCAGTACTTC.

This clonotype turned up a few times. The chain couples TRBV7-9 to TRBJ2-3; the D is unclear. Looked up from germline, CDR1 is SEHNR and CDR2 is FQNEAQ (reference sequence). CDR3 size: 12 residues. The V end was cut by 8 bases, the J end by 6 bases, with 12 bases between. In DNA form, the CDR3 reads TGTGCCAGCTGGACGGTGGGGGATACGCAGTATTTT. Translated: CASWTVGDTQYF.